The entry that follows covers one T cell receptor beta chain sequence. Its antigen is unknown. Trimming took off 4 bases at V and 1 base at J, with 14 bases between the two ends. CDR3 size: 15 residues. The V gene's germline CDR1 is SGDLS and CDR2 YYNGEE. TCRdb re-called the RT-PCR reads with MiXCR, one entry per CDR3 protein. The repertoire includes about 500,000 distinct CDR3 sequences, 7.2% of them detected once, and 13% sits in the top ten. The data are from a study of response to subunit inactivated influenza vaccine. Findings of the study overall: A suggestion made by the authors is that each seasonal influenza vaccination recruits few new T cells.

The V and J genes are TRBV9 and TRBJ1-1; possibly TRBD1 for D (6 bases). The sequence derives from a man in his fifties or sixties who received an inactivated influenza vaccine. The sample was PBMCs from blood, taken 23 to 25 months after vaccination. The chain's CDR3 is CASSLTGLSNTEAFF. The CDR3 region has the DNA TGTGCCAGCAGCCTCACAGGGTTGTCGAACACTGAAGCTTTCTTT.